These T cell receptor beta chains were read from a single sample in a study of T cell clones after liver transplantation. Data came from immunoSEQ multiplex PCR; TCRdb stores just in-frame clones and leaves some out. Of over 70,000 clones listed, about 80% were seen once; the top ten hold about 0.79%. Source: CD4+ T cells from blood, taken 12 months after liver transplant. The receptor set was obtained from a human patient who received a liver transplant. Some T cells here may be from the graft donor. Each CDR3 is given with its conserved first and last residue. A D gene is named only where the DNA matches it firmly. Part of the rows lack a size; the others show once, few, many or a class for expanded clones.

17,TRBJ2-1,TRBD2,TRBV5-1,-,TGCGCCAGCAGCTTGATATTAAGCGGGAGGGCCGGCGGTGAGCAGTTCTTC,CASSLILSGRAGGEQFF
14,TRBJ1-2,TRBD1,TRBV5-1,-,TGCGCCAGCAGCCCGACAGGGGGTAACTATGGCTACACCTTC,CASSPTGGNYGYTF
15,TRBJ2-4,-,TRBV5-1,few,TGCGCCAGCAGCTTGGCCCCCGGGACCAAAAACATTCAGTACTTC,CASSLAPGTKNIQYF
13,TRBJ2-5,-,TRBV27,once,TGTGCCAGCAGTTTGAACAGACAAGAGACCCAGTACTTC,CASSLNRQETQYF
12,TRBJ2-3,TRBD2,TRBV28,-,TGTGCCTTGGGGGGGACCGCAGATACGCAGTATTTT,CALGGTADTQYF
14,TRBJ2-1,TRBD2,TRBV29-1,-,TGCAGCGTCGATACTAGCGCTTCCTACAATGAGCAGTTCTTC,CSVDTSASYNEQFF
16,TRBJ2-3,-,TRBV27,-,TGTGCCACCTTGGTAAAGTGGAGGGACGGCACAGATACGCAGTATTTT,CATLVKWRDGTDTQYF
15,TRBJ2-7,-,TRBV28,many,TGTGCCAGCAGTTCGCAGACAGGAGAGTCCTACGAGCAGTACTTC,CASSSQTGESYEQYF
15,TRBJ1-5,TRBD1,TRBV6-5,once,TGTGCCAGCACTCGAGACGGACAGGGGAATCAGCCCCAGCATTTT,CASTRDGQGNQPQHF
17,TRBJ2-7,-,TRBV5-1,-,TGCGCCAGCAGCCCCGGGGTGGGGCTATCAAACTCCTACGAGCAGTACTTC,CASSPGVGLSNSYEQYF
16,TRBJ2-3,TRBD1,TRBV13,-,TGTGCCAGCAGCTTAGTTCGTAAGGGGGCCGGAGATACGCAGTATTTT,CASSLVRKGAGDTQYF
14,TRBJ2-7,TRBD1,TRBV5-1,-,TGCGCCAGCAGCTTTGGGGACAGGTCCCACGAGCAGTACTTC,CASSFGDRSHEQYF
18,TRBJ2-7,TRBD2,TRBV18,-,TGTGCCAGCTCCGCGACAGGACTAGCGGGAGTCGCATCCTACGAGCAGTACTTC,CASSATGLAGVASYEQYF
15,TRBJ2-2,-,TRBV5-1,-,TGCGCCAGCAGCTTCCCGGACTCAGACACCGGGGAGCTGTTTTTT,CASSFPDSDTGELFF
16,TRBJ1-3,-,TRBV15,-,TGTGCCACCAGCAGGGATTCAGTACGACCTGGAAACACCATATATTTT,CATSRDSVRPGNTIYF
16,TRBJ2-1,TRBD1,TRBV5-1,once,TGCGCCAGCAGCTTGGTGAGACAGGGTGGATTCGATGAGCAGTTCTTC,CASSLVRQGGFDEQFF
16,TRBJ2-2,-,TRBV5-1,-,TGCGCCAGCAGCTTGGAGACCCTGGGGAACACCGGGGAGCTGTTTTTT,CASSLETLGNTGELFF
15,TRBJ2-7,TRBD1,TRBV4-1,few,TGCGCCAGCAGCCAAGACGTACAGGGGAAGAACGAGCAGTACTTC,CASSQDVQGKNEQYF
14,TRBJ2-1,-,TRBV5-1,-,TGCGCCAGCAGAGGTGTAAGCTCCTACAATGAGCAGTTCTTC,CASRGVSSYNEQFF
16,TRBJ1-2,-,TRBV5-8,-,TGTGCCAGCAGCTTACCCGACCGGGGTCCTAACTATGGCTACACCTTC,CASSLPDRGPNYGYTF
11,TRBJ2-7,-,TRBV29-1,once,TGCAGCGTCGGAGGACAAGAAGAGCAGTACTTC,CSVGGQEEQYF
16,TRBJ2-2,-,TRBV6-6,once,TGTGCCAGCAGTACGACTAGACCTAGTGTTGCCGGGGAGCTGTTTTTT,CASSTTRPSVAGELFF
14,TRBJ2-1,TRBD2,TRBV7-7,-,TGTGCTAGCAGCCCTAGCGGGAGGAACAATGAGCAGTTCTTC,CASSPSGRNNEQFF
13,TRBJ2-5,-,TRBV4-2,-,TGTGCCAGCAGCCATGGGACCATTGCGACCCAGTACTTC,CASSHGTIATQYF
11,TRBJ2-7,-,TRBV20-1,-,TGCAGTGCTAGCGTCCCTTCCGAGCAGTACTTC,CSASVPSEQYF
18,TRBJ2-7,TRBD2,TRBV10-3,-,TGTGCCATCAGTGACAGGGGACTAGCGGGAGGGCCCTCCTACGAGCAGTACTTC,CAISDRGLAGGPSYEQYF
14,TRBJ2-7,TRBD2,TRBV28,-,TGTGCCAGCAGTTTAGGGGGACTACCATACGAGCAGTACTTC,CASSLGGLPYEQYF
18,TRBJ2-1,TRBD2,TRBV18,-,TGTGCCAGCTCACCCCCCAAGATTGGGGCGGGAGGGGGCAATGAGCAGTTCTTC,CASSPPKIGAGGGNEQFF
18,TRBJ2-3,-,TRBV1,-,TGCACCAGCAGCCAAGATCGGCTAGCGGGCCCCCCCACATATACGCAGTATTTT,CTSSQDRLAGPPTYTQYF
16,TRBJ2-3,TRBD1,TRBV11-2,-,TGTGCCAGCAGCTTAAAAGGGGGCCCCCGCACAGATACGCAGTATTTT,CASSLKGGPRTDTQYF
15,TRBJ2-7,TRBD1,TRBV14,once,TGTGCCAGCAGCCGCACCGGGACAGGGGATTCGTCGCAGTACTTC,CASSRTGTGDSSQYF
15,TRBJ1-5,TRBD1,TRBV27,few,TGTGCCAGCAGTTTAGTGGGACAGGGACGACAGCCCCAGCATTTT,CASSLVGQGRQPQHF
13,TRBJ2-5,-,TRBV6-4,-,TGTGCCAGCAGTGCGAGGGGCGGGGAGACCCAGTACTTC,CASSARGGETQYF
18,TRBJ2-1,TRBD2,TRBV19,-,TGTGCCAGTAGTACGCCCGGGACTAGCGGGAGTCTAGTCAATGAGCAGTTCTTC,CASSTPGTSGSLVNEQFF
15,TRBJ2-7,-,TRBV28,few,TGTGCCAGCAGCACAACCTCGGGACCAAACTACGAGCAGTACTTC,CASSTTSGPNYEQYF
14,TRBJ2-5,TRBD2,TRBV7-2,once,TGTGCCAGCAGCCACGCGGGAGGCGTGGAGACCCAGTACTTC,CASSHAGGVETQYF
12,TRBJ2-7,-,TRBV7-2,-,TGTGCCAGCAGCCAAGGCGTAGGCGAGCAGTACTTC,CASSQGVGEQYF
14,TRBJ1-1,-,TRBV5-1,-,TGCGCCAGCAGCTTGCGTCGGATGAACACTGAAGCTTTCTTT,CASSLRRMNTEAFF
17,TRBJ1-5,TRBD1,TRBV7-9,-,TGTGCCAGCAGCTTAGGGTTGGGGACAGATAGCAATCAGCCCCAGCATTTT,CASSLGLGTDSNQPQHF
13,TRBJ1-3,TRBD1,TRBV30,-,TGTGCCTGGAACAGGGGGCCTGGAAACACCATATATTTT,CAWNRGPGNTIYF
12,TRBJ2-7,-,TRBV15,-,TGTGCCACCAGCAGAGATTTGTACGAGCAGTACTTC,CATSRDLYEQYF
9,TRBJ2-1,-,TRBV7-9,-,TGTGCCGTCCCGAACATTGGGTTCTTC,CAVPNIGFF
16,TRBJ1-5,-,TRBV19,-,TGTGCCAGTAGTATTTATAGGGGGGCAGGGAATCAGCCCCAGCATTTT,CASSIYRGAGNQPQHF
15,TRBJ2-1,TRBD1,TRBV6-5,-,TGTGCCAGCAGGCGTGACAGGGGTTATAACAATGAGCAGTTCTTC,CASRRDRGYNNEQFF
15,TRBJ1-5,-,TRBV19,-,TGTGCCAGTAGTATCGGGCAGACGAGGAATCAGCCCCAGCATTTT,CASSIGQTRNQPQHF
15,TRBJ2-3,TRBD2,TRBV7-7,-,TGTGCCAGCAGCCAAACTAGCGGGAGTGCAGATACGCAGTATTTT,CASSQTSGSADTQYF
13,TRBJ1-3,-,TRBV29-1,-,TGCAGCGTTGGGGGGGGCTCTGGAAACACCATATATTTT,CSVGGGSGNTIYF
17,TRBJ2-1,-,TRBV14,few,TGTGCCAGCAGCCCCTTTACGAACGGTCTGTCCTACAATGAGCAGTTCTTC,CASSPFTNGLSYNEQFF
15,TRBJ2-3,TRBD1,TRBV5-1,-,TGCGCCAGCAGCTTCAGGGGGCGTGGGACAGATACGCAGTATTTT,CASSFRGRGTDTQYF
16,TRBJ2-3,TRBD1,TRBV4-1,-,TGCGCCAGCAGCCCCCGGGACAGGGGGAACGCAGATACGCAGTATTTT,CASSPRDRGNADTQYF
12,TRBJ1-2,-,TRBV30,-,TGTGCCTGGAGTGCACAGGGCGGTGGCTACACCTTC,CAWSAQGGGYTF
15,TRBJ2-5,-,TRBV6-1,few,TGTGCCAGCAGCCGAAGGGGGAGGGAGGAAGAGACCCAGTACTTC,CASSRRGREEETQYF
15,TRBJ2-7,TRBD2,TRBV6-6,-,TGTGCCAGCAGTTCTCGGACTAGCGGGAGATACGAGCAGTACTTC,CASSSRTSGRYEQYF
15,TRBJ2-7,TRBD2,TRBV5-4,-,TGTGCCAGCAGCTTGGGGCCGACTAGCCCCTACGAGCAGTACTTC,CASSLGPTSPYEQYF